A selection of T cell receptor beta chains follows, all from one sample in a study of blood T cell repertoires in COVID-19. Produced via immunoSEQ multiplex PCR; TCRdb's table is partial and in-frame only. The data show some 140,000 clones, around 85% seen once. The sample comprised peripheral blood. Every receptor here comes from a man aged 60 to 69 with COVID-19, enrolled during active disease. Both conserved end residues are part of each CDR3. A D gene is named only where the DNA matches it firmly. Where a row states a size, it is once, few, many or the class of an expanded clone; other rows omit it.

length | size | D | J | V | CDR3 | DNA
14 | . | TRBD1 | TRBJ1-2 | TRBV28 | CASRGTGGLGGYTF | TGTGCCAGCAGGGGAACAGGGGGCTTAGGTGGCTACACCTTC
17 | . | . | TRBJ1-2 | TRBV25-1 | CASSESGTERLNYGYTF | TGTGCCAGCAGTGAATCTGGTACCGAACGGTTAAACTATGGCTACACCTTC
16 | . | TRBD1 | TRBJ2-1 | TRBV28 | CASRPSTGGSYNEQFF | TGTGCCAGCAGACCCTCGACAGGGGGCTCCTACAATGAGCAGTTCTTC
15 | . | . | TRBJ1-2 | TRBV9 | CASSVADRAFEGYTF | TGTGCCAGCAGCGTAGCGGACAGAGCCTTTGAGGGCTACACCTTC
15 | . | TRBD2 | TRBJ2-1 | TRBV15 | CATSRTSAGNNEQFF | TGTGCCACCAGCAGGACTAGCGCGGGAAACAATGAGCAGTTCTTC
17 | . | TRBD1 | TRBJ1-6 | TRBV28 | CASSSQSQGALNSPLHF | TGTGCCAGCAGTTCCCAATCTCAGGGGGCTCTGAATTCACCCCTCCACTTT
16 | . | TRBD1 | TRBJ1-6 | TRBV19 | CASRTPGQLYNSPLHF | TGTGCCAGTAGAACCCCGGGACAGCTCTATAATTCACCCCTCCACTTT
12 | . | . | TRBJ2-3 | TRBV5-4 | CASSLVGDTQYF | TGTGCCAGCAGCTTGGTCGGGGATACGCAGTATTTT
15 | . | . | TRBJ2-5 | TRBV7-9 | CASSLEQSRAETQYF | TGTGCCAGCAGCTTAGAGCAGAGCAGGGCAGAGACCCAGTACTTC
16 | . | TRBD1 | TRBJ2-5 | TRBV18 | CASSPTGGFRSETQYF | TGTGCCAGCTCACCTACAGGGGGATTTCGTTCGGAGACCCAGTACTTC
13 | . | . | TRBJ1-6 | TRBV28 | CASSSLIQSPLHF | TGTGCCAGCAGTTCCCTGATACAATCACCCCTCCACTTT
16 | . | TRBD1 | TRBJ1-2 | TRBV4-2 | CASRPEVGTVIYGYTF | TGTGCCAGCAGACCCGAAGTGGGGACAGTGATCTATGGCTACACCTTC
15 | . | . | TRBJ2-1 | TRBV24-1 | CATSDLGGRYNEQFF | TGTGCCACCAGTGATTTGGGGGGGAGGTACAATGAGCAGTTCTTC
14 | . | . | TRBJ1-2 | TRBV19 | CASSIRRGANGYTF | TGTGCCAGTAGTATAAGGCGGGGGGCGAATGGCTACACCTTC
14 | once | . | TRBJ1-1 | TRBV6-1 | CASSEDTGLTEAFF | TGTGCCAGCAGTGAAGATACAGGTTTGACTGAAGCTTTCTTT
14 | . | TRBD1 | TRBJ1-2 | TRBV10-3 | CAISDRQGDYGYTF | TGTGCCATCAGTGATAGGCAGGGGGACTATGGCTACACCTTC
17 | few | TRBD1 | TRBJ2-7 | TRBV7-2 | CASSRDGQGGSSYEQYF | TGTGCCAGCAGCAGAGACGGACAGGGGGGGAGCTCCTACGAGCAGTACTTC
17 | . | . | TRBJ1-6 | TRBV18 | CASSHRDRFAYNSPLHF | TGTGCCAGCTCACATCGAGACAGGTTTGCCTATAATTCACCCCTCCACTTT
17 | . | TRBD2 | TRBJ2-1 | TRBV7-9 | CASSPTGLAGGYNEQFF | TGTGCCAGCAGCCCAACCGGACTAGCGGGGGGATACAATGAGCAGTTCTTC
13 | once | . | TRBJ2-1 | TRBV25-1 | CATQSVSYNEQFF | TGTGCCACCCAATCAGTTTCCTACAATGAGCAGTTCTTC
13 | once | . | TRBJ1-2 | TRBV6-5 | CASGARVIDGYTF | TGTGCCAGCGGAGCACGGGTAATTGATGGCTACACCTTC
13 | . | TRBD1 | TRBJ2-1 | TRBV28 | CASSATGLPHQFF | TGTGCCAGCAGCGCGACAGGGCTGCCGCACCAGTTCTTC
13 | . | TRBD1 | TRBJ1-1 | TRBV2 | CASSSGQGITAFF | TGTGCCAGCAGCTCCGGACAGGGTATAACGGCTTTCTTT
16 | . | TRBD1 | TRBJ1-2 | TRBV7-9 | CASSLREGQGAKGYTF | TGTGCCAGCAGCCTTCGAGAGGGACAGGGGGCGAAAGGCTACACCTTC
16 | once | . | TRBJ1-3 | TRBV18 | CASSPPGQISGNTIYF | TGTGCCAGCTCACCACCGGGGCAGATCTCTGGAAACACCATATATTTT
15 | . | . | TRBJ1-2 | TRBV6-5 | CASSYSRGSNYGYTF | TGTGCCAGCAGTTACTCTAGAGGATCTAACTATGGCTACACCTTC
12 | once | . | TRBJ1-2 | TRBV12-3/TRBV12-4 | CASTADPYGYTF | TGTGCCAGCACCGCGGATCCCTATGGCTACACCTTC
16 | . | . | TRBJ2-3 | TRBV19 | CASRSSLRGYTDTQYF | TGTGCCAGTAGGTCGTCTCTGCGGGGATACACAGATACGCAGTATTTT
15 | . | . | TRBJ1-1 | TRBV18 | CASSPQSTGSSEAFF | TGTGCCAGCTCACCACAAAGTACAGGGAGCTCTGAAGCTTTCTTT
18 | . | TRBD2 | TRBJ2-3 | TRBV19 | CASQLETSGRGRTDTQYF | TGTGCCTCCCAGCTTGAGACTAGCGGGAGAGGGCGCACAGATACGCAGTATTTT
14 | . | . | TRBJ2-2 | TRBV24-1 | CATCGEGNTGELFF | TGTGCCACATGTGGTGAGGGGAACACCGGGGAGCTGTTTTTT
15 | . | TRBD1 | TRBJ2-6 | TRBV19 | CASSGQGAGANVLTF | TGTGCCAGTAGTGGTCAGGGGGCGGGGGCCAACGTCCTGACTTTC
15 | . | TRBD1 | TRBJ2-7 | TRBV7-8 | CASSPFTGQGYEQYF | TGTGCCAGCAGCCCATTTACAGGACAGGGATACGAGCAGTACTTC
14 | . | . | TRBJ1-1 | TRBV2 | CAKGPYGGNTEAFF | TGTGCCAAGGGGCCCTACGGGGGGAACACTGAAGCTTTCTTT
18 | . | TRBD2 | TRBJ2-3 | TRBV4-1 | CASSERETSGLSTDTQYF | TGCGCCAGCAGCGAACGGGAGACTAGCGGACTTAGCACAGATACGCAGTATTTT
19 | once | TRBD1 | TRBJ1-4 | TRBV7-2 | CASSLRAGTGGSRNEKLFF | TGTGCCAGCAGCTTACGCGCCGGGACAGGGGGGTCAAGAAATGAAAAACTGTTTTTT
14 | . | . | TRBJ1-2 | TRBV19 | CASSIRQAYYGYTF | TGTGCCAGTAGTATACGACAGGCCTACTATGGCTACACCTTC
15 | . | . | TRBJ2-2 | TRBV5-6 | CASSLGGVRTGELFF | TGTGCCAGCAGCTTGGGGGGGGTGAGGACCGGGGAGCTGTTTTTT
13 | . | . | TRBJ2-1 | TRBV19 | CASRRTGGYEQFF | TGTGCCAGTAGACGGACCGGAGGGTATGAGCAGTTCTTC
14 | . | . | TRBJ1-2 | TRBV6-5 | CASSDPGTRGGYTF | TGTGCCAGCAGCGATCCGGGGACGCGGGGAGGCTACACCTTC
13 | . | . | TRBJ1-2 | TRBV6-5 | CASSPSDAYGYTF | TGTGCCAGCAGTCCGAGCGACGCCTATGGCTACACCTTC
13 | . | TRBD1 | TRBJ2-4 | TRBV29-1 | CSVEAGGENIQYF | TGCAGCGTTGAAGCAGGGGGAGAAAACATTCAGTACTTC
17 | . | TRBD1 | TRBJ2-7 | TRBV10-3 | CAISPPDRETTSYEQYF | TGTGCCATCAGCCCGCCCGACAGGGAAACGACGTCCTACGAGCAGTACTTC
14 | few | . | TRBJ1-6 | TRBV7-9 | CASSLGPLLAPLHF | TGTGCCAGCAGCTTAGGGCCACTCCTAGCACCCCTCCACTTT
17 | . | TRBD2 | TRBJ2-2 | TRBV11-3 | CASSQGLAGGGTGELFF | TGTGCCAGCAGCCAGGGACTAGCGGGAGGAGGAACCGGGGAGCTGTTTTTT
18 | . | TRBD2 | TRBJ2-2 | TRBV7-8 | CASSARPSGYANTGELFF | TGTGCCAGCAGCGCCCGGCCTAGCGGTTACGCGAACACCGGGGAGCTGTTTTTT
11 | . | . | TRBJ2-5 | TRBV29-1 | CSVAGEETQYF | TGCAGCGTTGCGGGGGAAGAGACCCAGTACTTC
15 | . | TRBD2 | TRBJ2-3 | TRBV7-2 | CASSLTGLDTDTQYF | TGTGCCAGCAGCTTAACCGGACTAGACACAGATACGCAGTATTTT
17 | . | TRBD2 | TRBJ2-7 | TRBV5-8 | CASSVQKTSGGNYEQYF | TGTGCCAGCAGCGTCCAAAAGACTAGCGGGGGGAACTACGAGCAGTACTTC
15 | . | TRBD2 | TRBJ2-3 | TRBV6-5 | CASRASGASTDTQYF | TGTGCCAGCAGGGCTAGCGGGGCTAGCACAGATACGCAGTATTTT
18 | few | . | TRBJ1-4 | TRBV9 | CASSGTGNPDGTNEKLFF | TGTGCCAGCAGCGGAACCGGGAACCCGGACGGAACTAATGAAAAACTGTTTTTT
17 | . | TRBD1 | TRBJ2-7 | TRBV18 | CASSPILSGQPPYEQYF | TGTGCCAGCTCACCAATCCTCTCGGGACAGCCACCCTACGAGCAGTACTTC
14 | once | TRBD1 | TRBJ1-3 | TRBV10-3 | CAISRGISGNTIYF | TGTGCCATCAGCAGGGGGATATCTGGAAACACCATATATTTT
14 | . | TRBD2 | TRBJ2-7 | TRBV11-1 | CASSRSGGPWEQYF | TGTGCCAGCAGCCGTAGCGGGGGGCCGTGGGAGCAGTACTTC
14 | . | TRBD1 | TRBJ1-1 | TRBV24-1 | CATSSGTGNTEAFF | TGTGCCACCAGTTCAGGGACAGGGAACACTGAAGCTTTCTTT